This TCR beta chain derives from a study of shared clonotypes between healthy human individuals. Turning to the study itself: Three CD4 naive, three CD4 memory, two CD8 naive and one CD8 memory plate were used per donor.

About this clone: As yet, its antigen is unknown.

Findings and limits, study-wide: Approximately 5% of naive CD4 clonotypes were shared across a few donors.

CDR1 is SGHTA and CDR2 is FQGNSA in the germline V gene. The CDR3 is 14 residues long. The V end lost 5 bases, the J end lost 6 bases, and 15 bases lay between the germline ends. Genomic DNA (from each subset) was split evenly across several immunoSEQ plates. Measured with immunoSEQ multiplex PCR; TCRdb has only the in-frame clones, and not every one. The repertoire holds some 1,100,000 clones, with 75% to 80% as singletons. The source of this sequence is a man aged 18-30 years in good health. Some clones in this sample may be carry-over from other donors' samples. Sequenced: memory CD4+ T cells from PBMCs. Sample subset: CD45RA-negative fraction. The chain links TRBV7-2 to TRBJ2-3, with D perhaps matching TRBD1 or TRBD2 (5 bases each). The CDR3 DNA follows: TGTGCCAGCAGCCCGGGACGGGCGCCGGATACGCAGTATTTT. The encoded protein is CASSPGRAPDTQYF.